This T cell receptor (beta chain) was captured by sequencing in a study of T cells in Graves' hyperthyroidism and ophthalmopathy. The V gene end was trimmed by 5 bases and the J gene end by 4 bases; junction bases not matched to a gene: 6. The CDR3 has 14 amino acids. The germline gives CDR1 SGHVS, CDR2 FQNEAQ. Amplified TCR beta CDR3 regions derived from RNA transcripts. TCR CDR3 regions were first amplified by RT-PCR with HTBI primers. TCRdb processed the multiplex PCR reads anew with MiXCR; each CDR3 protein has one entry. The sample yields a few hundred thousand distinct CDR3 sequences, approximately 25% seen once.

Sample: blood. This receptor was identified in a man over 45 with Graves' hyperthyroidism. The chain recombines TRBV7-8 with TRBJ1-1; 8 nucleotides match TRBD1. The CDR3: CASSQGQALTEAFF. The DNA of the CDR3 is TGTGCCAGCAGCCAGGGACAGGCGCTCACTGAAGCTTTCTTT. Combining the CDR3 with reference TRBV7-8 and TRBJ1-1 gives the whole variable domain GAGVSQSPRYKVAKRGQDVALRCDPISGHVSLFWYQQALGQGPEFLTYFQNEAQLDKSGLPSDRFFAERPEGSVSTLKIQRTQQEDSAVYLCASSQGQALTEAFFGQGTRLTVV.